Listed below are T cell receptor beta chains from one sample, sequenced in a study of T cells in tuberculosis. The method was immunoSEQ multiplex PCR; TCRdb's version includes in-frame clones alone and lacks a portion of them. The sample records roughly 35,000 clones, around 92% being singletons. The source was PBMCs, collected at tuberculosis diagnosis. These receptors came from an adult with tuberculosis. Some clones in this sample may be carry-over from other donors' samples. CDR3s include the opening cysteine and the closing phenylalanine or tryptophan. D genes are given only for firm matches. Size is stated for part of the rows, as once, few or many counts, or as a class when the clone is expanded.

v_call: TRBV27
d_call: TRBD1
j_call: TRBJ2-7
clone_size: .
cdr3_nt: TGTGCCAGCAGTTTATCGGGACAGGGGAACGAGCAGTACTTC
cdr3_aa: CASSLSGQGNEQYF

v_call: TRBV30
d_call: TRBD2
j_call: TRBJ2-1
clone_size: .
cdr3_nt: TGTGCCTGTGGACTAGCGGGGGGTGTCTCCTACAATGAGCAGTTCTTC
cdr3_aa: CACGLAGGVSYNEQFF

v_call: TRBV18
d_call: .
j_call: TRBJ1-5
clone_size: .
cdr3_nt: TGTGCCAGCTCACCACCGGCGGGGGGCAATCAGCCCCAGCATTTT
cdr3_aa: CASSPPAGGNQPQHF

v_call: TRBV19
d_call: TRBD1
j_call: TRBJ2-2
clone_size: .
cdr3_nt: TGTGCCAGTAGTATAAGGGGACAGGTCAACACCGGGGAGCTGTTTTTT
cdr3_aa: CASSIRGQVNTGELFF

v_call: TRBV21-1
d_call: .
j_call: TRBJ1-5
clone_size: few
cdr3_nt: TGTGCCAGCAGCGGAGCCGGGACAGGGCCAAATAGCAATCAGCCCCAGCATTTT
cdr3_aa: CASSGAGTGPNSNQPQHF

v_call: TRBV14
d_call: .
j_call: TRBJ1-6
clone_size: .
cdr3_nt: TGTGCCAGCAGCCAAGAGATCGGTAATTCACCCCTCCACTTT
cdr3_aa: CASSQEIGNSPLHF

v_call: TRBV6-5
d_call: .
j_call: TRBJ1-5
clone_size: once
cdr3_nt: TGTGCCAGCAGTTACTCGAGTACGGGAAATCAGCCCCAGCATTTT
cdr3_aa: CASSYSSTGNQPQHF

v_call: TRBV7-9
d_call: .
j_call: TRBJ2-6
clone_size: once
cdr3_nt: TGTGCCAGCAGCTTAGGGACAGCACGTCCTGGGGCCAACGTCCTGACTTTC
cdr3_aa: CASSLGTARPGANVLTF

v_call: TRBV11-2
d_call: TRBD2
j_call: TRBJ2-1
clone_size: .
cdr3_nt: TGTGCCAGCAGCCCCCCGGGACTAGCGTCCCACAATGAGCAGTTCTTC
cdr3_aa: CASSPPGLASHNEQFF

v_call: TRBV2
d_call: .
j_call: TRBJ1-1
clone_size: .
cdr3_nt: TGTGCCAGCAATGACCCCACAGTTGAAGCTGAAGCTTTCTTT
cdr3_aa: CASNDPTVEAEAFF

v_call: TRBV7-8
d_call: .
j_call: TRBJ1-1
clone_size: .
cdr3_nt: TGTGCCAGCAGCGAACCCCAGGGGTGGGGGAACACTGAAGCTTTCTTT
cdr3_aa: CASSEPQGWGNTEAFF

v_call: TRBV27
d_call: TRBD2
j_call: TRBJ2-1
clone_size: .
cdr3_nt: TGTGCCAGCAGTTCCCGAAGTGGGAGGGACAATGAGCAGTTCTTC
cdr3_aa: CASSSRSGRDNEQFF

v_call: TRBV5-4
d_call: .
j_call: TRBJ2-7
clone_size: .
cdr3_nt: TGTGCCAGCAGCGACCCCGGGGGACGCTCCTACGAGCAGTACTTC
cdr3_aa: CASSDPGGRSYEQYF

v_call: TRBV19
d_call: TRBD2
j_call: TRBJ2-3
clone_size: .
cdr3_nt: TGTGCCAGTAGTATCGGGGGGGGCCGGGTCACAGATACGCAGTATTTT
cdr3_aa: CASSIGGGRVTDTQYF

v_call: TRBV13
d_call: .
j_call: TRBJ1-3
clone_size: once
cdr3_nt: TGTGCCAGCTGCCCCAGGGTGTCGGCGCGAGACACCATATATTTT
cdr3_aa: CASCPRVSARDTIYF

v_call: TRBV18
d_call: TRBD1
j_call: TRBJ2-1
clone_size: once
cdr3_nt: TGTGCCAGCTCACCTAACACAGGGGATGAGCAGTTCTTC
cdr3_aa: CASSPNTGDEQFF

v_call: TRBV5-1
d_call: .
j_call: TRBJ2-7
clone_size: few
cdr3_nt: TGCGCCAGCAGCTTCCAGGGGCAAACCTACGAGCAGTACTTC
cdr3_aa: CASSFQGQTYEQYF

v_call: TRBV6-1
d_call: .
j_call: TRBJ1-2
clone_size: .
cdr3_nt: TGTGCCAGTTTTTCGAGAGCCTATGGCTACACCTTC
cdr3_aa: CASFSRAYGYTF

v_call: TRBV7-2
d_call: .
j_call: TRBJ1-2
clone_size: .
cdr3_nt: TGTGCCAGCAGCTCCGGCCCGGGAGGCTACACCTTC
cdr3_aa: CASSSGPGGYTF

v_call: TRBV5-1
d_call: TRBD1
j_call: TRBJ2-1
clone_size: .
cdr3_nt: TGCGCCAGCAGCTTTAGAACAGGGGGTAGTGAGCAGTTCTTC
cdr3_aa: CASSFRTGGSEQFF

v_call: TRBV5-5
d_call: TRBD1
j_call: TRBJ1-6
clone_size: .
cdr3_nt: TGTGCCAGCAGCGTCCGGGACAGGGATAATTCACCCCTCCACTTT
cdr3_aa: CASSVRDRDNSPLHF

v_call: TRBV10-1
d_call: .
j_call: TRBJ2-3
clone_size: .
cdr3_nt: TGCGCCAGCAGTGAGTTGGGGCAGGGAACAGATACGCAGTATTTT
cdr3_aa: CASSELGQGTDTQYF

v_call: TRBV28
d_call: .
j_call: TRBJ1-5
clone_size: .
cdr3_nt: TGTGCCAGCAGTTTTGCTGCGCAGGGAATCAATCAGCCCCAGCATTTT
cdr3_aa: CASSFAAQGINQPQHF

v_call: TRBV6-5
d_call: .
j_call: TRBJ2-4
clone_size: .
cdr3_nt: TGTGCCAGCAGTTACAGCGGACTAGCCAAAAACATTCAGTACTTC
cdr3_aa: CASSYSGLAKNIQYF

v_call: TRBV19
d_call: TRBD1
j_call: TRBJ1-2
clone_size: .
cdr3_nt: TGTGCCAATAGTCGCCGACAGGGGGCTGGCTATGGCTACACCTTC
cdr3_aa: CANSRRQGAGYGYTF

v_call: TRBV19
d_call: .
j_call: TRBJ1-6
clone_size: .
cdr3_nt: TGTGCCAGTAGTATACGGGGGGGGAATTCACCCCTCCACTTT
cdr3_aa: CASSIRGGNSPLHF

v_call: TRBV10-3
d_call: .
j_call: TRBJ1-5
clone_size: .
cdr3_nt: TGTGCCATCAGTCCCTCAATCGGGTACAATCAGCCCCAGCATTTT
cdr3_aa: CAISPSIGYNQPQHF

v_call: TRBV10-3
d_call: TRBD1
j_call: TRBJ1-2
clone_size: .
cdr3_nt: TGTGCCATCAGCCAGACAGGGGACGGTGGCTACACCTTC
cdr3_aa: CAISQTGDGGYTF

v_call: TRBV4-1
d_call: TRBD2
j_call: TRBJ2-3
clone_size: .
cdr3_nt: TGCGCCAGCAGCCAAGACGGGGGGACCGCCTTCAAGCAGTATTTT
cdr3_aa: CASSQDGGTAFKQYF

v_call: TRBV5-1
d_call: .
j_call: TRBJ1-2
clone_size: .
cdr3_nt: TGCGCCAGCAGCTTGACCGGGTTGGAGGGCTACACCTTC
cdr3_aa: CASSLTGLEGYTF

v_call: TRBV19
d_call: TRBD1
j_call: TRBJ1-5
clone_size: once
cdr3_nt: TGTGCCAGTAGAATCGGACAGGGCGCAAATCAGCCCCAGCATTTT
cdr3_aa: CASRIGQGANQPQHF

v_call: TRBV29-1
d_call: .
j_call: TRBJ2-3
clone_size: .
cdr3_nt: TGCAGCGTTGAAGATTGGTCCGGGACAGATACGCAGTATTTT
cdr3_aa: CSVEDWSGTDTQYF

v_call: TRBV7-9
d_call: .
j_call: TRBJ2-2
clone_size: .
cdr3_nt: TGTGCCAGCAGCTTCTCGAACACCGGGGAGCTGTTTTTT
cdr3_aa: CASSFSNTGELFF

v_call: TRBV6-1
d_call: TRBD1
j_call: TRBJ1-5
clone_size: .
cdr3_nt: TGTGCCAGCAACGGACAGGGGGTTAATCAGCCCCAGCATTTT
cdr3_aa: CASNGQGVNQPQHF

v_call: TRBV5-1
d_call: TRBD1
j_call: TRBJ2-1
clone_size: .
cdr3_nt: TGCGCCAGCAGCTTGGGAGGACAGGGTTTCTACAATGAGCAGTTCTTC
cdr3_aa: CASSLGGQGFYNEQFF

v_call: TRBV6-5
d_call: TRBD1
j_call: TRBJ1-2
clone_size: .
cdr3_nt: TGTGCCAGCACCCGGACAGGGGCTAACTATGGCTACACCTTC
cdr3_aa: CASTRTGANYGYTF

v_call: TRBV15
d_call: TRBD1
j_call: TRBJ2-7
clone_size: once
cdr3_nt: TGTGCCACCAGCAGGGCCGGGACAGGCCTCTACGAGCAGTACTTC
cdr3_aa: CATSRAGTGLYEQYF

v_call: TRBV29-1
d_call: .
j_call: TRBJ2-7
clone_size: .
cdr3_nt: TGCAGCGTTGAACTACAGGAAAGGAACTACGAGCAGTACTTC
cdr3_aa: CSVELQERNYEQYF

v_call: TRBV6-6
d_call: .
j_call: TRBJ2-1
clone_size: .
cdr3_nt: TGTGCCAGCAGTTACCTAGGAGTATCCTACAATGAGCAGTTCTTC
cdr3_aa: CASSYLGVSYNEQFF

v_call: TRBV5-1
d_call: TRBD1
j_call: TRBJ1-2
clone_size: .
cdr3_nt: TGCGCCAGCAGCCCCGGACAGGTGGGAGTCTATGGCTACACCTTC
cdr3_aa: CASSPGQVGVYGYTF

v_call: TRBV14
d_call: TRBD1
j_call: TRBJ2-7
clone_size: .
cdr3_nt: TGTGCCAGCAGCCCCCAGGGGGCCGGCTCCTACGAGCAGTACTTC
cdr3_aa: CASSPQGAGSYEQYF

v_call: TRBV5-1
d_call: TRBD1
j_call: TRBJ2-7
clone_size: .
cdr3_nt: TGCGCCAGCAGCCTGGGGGGACAGGGTGGAGAAGTAAGCTTC
cdr3_aa: CASSLGGQGGEVSF

v_call: TRBV18
d_call: TRBD2
j_call: TRBJ2-3
clone_size: .
cdr3_nt: TGTGCCAGCTCACCCGGACTAGCGGGTTCCAATACGCAGTATTTT
cdr3_aa: CASSPGLAGSNTQYF

v_call: TRBV2
d_call: .
j_call: TRBJ2-7
clone_size: .
cdr3_nt: TGTGCCACCCACTCTAGTATCGAGCAGTACTTC
cdr3_aa: CATHSSIEQYF

v_call: TRBV2
d_call: TRBD2
j_call: TRBJ2-7
clone_size: .
cdr3_nt: TGTGCCAGCAGCCCCCCGGGGGGAAGCGCCTACGAGCAGTACTTC
cdr3_aa: CASSPPGGSAYEQYF

v_call: TRBV11-2
d_call: TRBD2
j_call: TRBJ2-3
clone_size: .
cdr3_nt: TGTGCCAGCAGCCCAGGAGCTAGCGGGGGTCTTAGCACAGATACGCAGTATTTT
cdr3_aa: CASSPGASGGLSTDTQYF

v_call: TRBV5-5
d_call: .
j_call: TRBJ1-5
clone_size: .
cdr3_nt: TGTGCCAGCAGCGAGGCAGGGAATAGCAATCAGCCCCAGCATTTT
cdr3_aa: CASSEAGNSNQPQHF

v_call: TRBV5-1
d_call: TRBD1
j_call: TRBJ1-1
clone_size: .
cdr3_nt: TGCGCCAGCAGCTTACAGGGAACAGGGGGCACTGAAGCTTTCTTT
cdr3_aa: CASSLQGTGGTEAFF

v_call: TRBV19
d_call: TRBD1
j_call: TRBJ1-5
clone_size: .
cdr3_nt: TGTGCCAGTAGTATAGACGCCCAGGGGGCGCGACAGCCCCAGCATTTT
cdr3_aa: CASSIDAQGARQPQHF

v_call: TRBV18
d_call: TRBD1
j_call: TRBJ1-2
clone_size: .
cdr3_nt: TGTGCCAGCTCCCTTGACAGGGTCTATGGCTACACCTTC
cdr3_aa: CASSLDRVYGYTF